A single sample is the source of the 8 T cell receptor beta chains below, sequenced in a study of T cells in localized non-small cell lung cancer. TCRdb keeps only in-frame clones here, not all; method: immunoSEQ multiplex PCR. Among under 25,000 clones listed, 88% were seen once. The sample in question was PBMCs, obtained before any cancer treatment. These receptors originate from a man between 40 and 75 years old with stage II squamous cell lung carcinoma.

CDR3 in DNA: TGTGCCACCAGCAGAGATCTCGGGGAGCTGTTTTTT. Amino acid sequence: CATSRDLGELFF. This chain links TRBV15 with TRBJ2-2; no reliable D call. The germline gives CDR1 LNHNV, CDR2 YYDKDF (reference sequence). The CDR3 is 12 amino acids. Trimming removed 0 bases at V and 7 bases at J, with 3 bases between.

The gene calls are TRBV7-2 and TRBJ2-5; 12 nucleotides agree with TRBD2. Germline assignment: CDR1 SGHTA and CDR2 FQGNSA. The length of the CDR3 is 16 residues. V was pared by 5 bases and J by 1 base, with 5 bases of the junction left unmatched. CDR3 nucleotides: TGTGCCAGCAGCCCCTCTAGCGGGGGGGCCCAAGAGACCCAGTACTTC. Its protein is CASSPSSGGAQETQYF.

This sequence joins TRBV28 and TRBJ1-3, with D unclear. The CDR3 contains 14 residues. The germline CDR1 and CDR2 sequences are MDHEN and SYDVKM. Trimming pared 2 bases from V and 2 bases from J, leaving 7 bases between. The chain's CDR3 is CASSLVGTGNTIYF. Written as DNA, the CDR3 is TGTGCCAGCAGTTTAGTAGGCACTGGAAACACCATATATTTT.

CDR3 sequence (DNA): TGCGCCAGCAGCTTGCCGGAGTCTAGCGGAAACCCCTTGGATGAGCAGTTCTTC. It is translated as CASSLPESSGNPLDEQFF. The chain has TRBV5-1 and TRBJ2-1; 7 bases fit TRBD2. V lost 1 base and J lost 8; bases outside the gene matches: 18. CDR1 is SGHRS, CDR2 YFSETQ, per germline. This CDR3 spans 18 amino acids.

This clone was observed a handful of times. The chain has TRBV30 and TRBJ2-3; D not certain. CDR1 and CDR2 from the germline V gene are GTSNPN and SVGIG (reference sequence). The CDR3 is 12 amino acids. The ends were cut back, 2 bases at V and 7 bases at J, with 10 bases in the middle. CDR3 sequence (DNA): TGTGCCTGGAGTAAAGGAAGTAATACGCAGTATTTT. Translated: CAWSKGSNTQYF.

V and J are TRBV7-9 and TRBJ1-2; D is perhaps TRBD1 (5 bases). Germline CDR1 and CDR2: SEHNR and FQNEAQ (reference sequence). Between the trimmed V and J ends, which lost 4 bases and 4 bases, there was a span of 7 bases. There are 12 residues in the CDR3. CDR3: CASSWDGYGYTF. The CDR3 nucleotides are TGTGCCAGCAGCTGGGACGGCTATGGCTACACCTTC. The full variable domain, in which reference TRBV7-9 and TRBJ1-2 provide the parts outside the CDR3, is DTGVSQNPRHKITKRGQNVTFRCDPISEHNRLYWYRQTLGQGPEFLTYFQNEAQLEKSRLLSDRFSAERPKGSFSTLEIQRTEQGDSAMYLCASSWDGYGYTFGSGTRLTVV.

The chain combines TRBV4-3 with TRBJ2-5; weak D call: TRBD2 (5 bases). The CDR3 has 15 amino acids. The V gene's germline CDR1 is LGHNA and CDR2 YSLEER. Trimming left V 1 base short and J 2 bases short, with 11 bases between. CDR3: CASSQGTGGQETQYF. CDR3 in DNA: TGCGCCAGCAGCCAAGGGACTGGCGGGCAAGAGACCCAGTACTTC.

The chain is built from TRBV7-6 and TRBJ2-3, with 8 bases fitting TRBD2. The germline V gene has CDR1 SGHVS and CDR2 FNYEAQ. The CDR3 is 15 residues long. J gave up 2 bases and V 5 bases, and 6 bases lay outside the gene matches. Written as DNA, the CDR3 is TGTGCCAGCAGCCCGAATAGCGGGGTCACAGATACGCAGTATTTT. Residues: CASSPNSGVTDTQYF.